This T cell receptor (beta chain) was sequenced during a study of shared clonotypes between healthy human individuals. The naive CD8 population came from CD45RO-negative cells selected for CCR7, without terminally differentiated effector memory CD45RA+ cells. Profiling relied on immunoSEQ multiplex PCR, and the TCRdb table lists in-frame clones only, not all of them. The sample consists of a few million clones, approximately 92% of them appearing once. Trimming took off 6 bases at V and 4 bases at J, with 12 bases between the two ends. The CDR3 contains 14 residues. From germline, CDR1 is MNHNY and CDR2 SVGAGI (reference sequence).

The receptor's source is a man in his late teens or twenties in good health. Some clones in this sample may be carry-over from other donors' samples. The genes are TRBV6-6 and TRBJ2-2; tentatively, D is TRBD2 (5 bases). What was sequenced was naive CD8+ T cells from PBMCs. The CDR3 here is CASSLLEGTGELFF. CDR3 DNA: TGTGCCAGCAGCCTCCTCGAGGGCACCGGGGAGCTGTTTTTT.